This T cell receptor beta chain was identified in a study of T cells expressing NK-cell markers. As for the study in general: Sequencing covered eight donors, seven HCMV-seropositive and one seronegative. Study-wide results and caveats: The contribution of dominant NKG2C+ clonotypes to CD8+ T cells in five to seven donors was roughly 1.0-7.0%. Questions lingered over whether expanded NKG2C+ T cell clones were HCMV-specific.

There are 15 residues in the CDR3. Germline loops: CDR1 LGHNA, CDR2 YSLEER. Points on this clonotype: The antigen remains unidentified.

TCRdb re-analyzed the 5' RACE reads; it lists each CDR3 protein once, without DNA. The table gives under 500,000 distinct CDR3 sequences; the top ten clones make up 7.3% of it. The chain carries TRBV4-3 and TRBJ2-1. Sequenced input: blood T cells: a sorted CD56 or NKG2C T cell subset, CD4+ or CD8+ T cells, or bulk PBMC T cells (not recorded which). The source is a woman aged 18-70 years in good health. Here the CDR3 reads CASSQDNWADNEQFF.